In its sample, the clone carrying this T cell receptor beta chain was seen a few times. How the authors handled the data: Nucleated cell counts were estimated from reference gene primer amplification. The repertoire was sequenced with immunoSEQ multiplex PCR; TCRdb's copy has only in-frame clones and lacks some. Clonal size and the V and J genes are those of that table, whereas D and trimming came from the DNA. The table lists 150,000 or so clones, approximately 82% of them singletons. The source of the sample is a study of blood T cell repertoires in COVID-19. Study as a whole: From the United States, Italy and Spain came samples of acute and convalescent COVID-19. The cDNA or gDNA used as material had been derived from T cells, B-cell-depleted T cells, or PBMCs.

Donors in Cohort 3 who had recovered were those with two negative PCRs, healthcare professional clearance, or resolution of their symptoms. Germline values: CDR1 SNHLY, CDR2 FYNNEI. Trimming took 8 bases from V and 0 from J, leaving 11 bases between them. The CDR3 spans 15 residues. The sequenced sample consisted of PBMCs or T cells enriched from blood (not recorded which). This chain links TRBV2 with TRBJ2-6, with D tentatively TRBD2 (6 bases). This TCR derives from a man in his forties or fifties who had recovered from COVID-19. The DNA for the CDR3 is TGTGCCAGCGCTTTCGGGAGCTCTGGGGCCAACGTCCTGACTTTC. This codes for CASAFGSSGANVLTF.